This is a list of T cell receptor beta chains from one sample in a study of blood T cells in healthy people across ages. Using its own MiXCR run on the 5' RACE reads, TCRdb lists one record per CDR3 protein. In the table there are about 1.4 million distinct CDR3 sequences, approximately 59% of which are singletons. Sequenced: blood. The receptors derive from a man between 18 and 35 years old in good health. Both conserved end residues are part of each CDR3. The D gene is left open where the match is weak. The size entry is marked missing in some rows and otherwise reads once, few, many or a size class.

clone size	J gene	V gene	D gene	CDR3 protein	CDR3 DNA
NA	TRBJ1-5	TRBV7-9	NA	CASSYGRGDGNQPQHF	TGTGCCAGCAGCTACGGTAGAGGAGATGGCAATCAGCCCCAGCATTTT
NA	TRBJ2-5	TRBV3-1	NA	CASSQRLHGEQYF	TGTGCCAGCAGCCAAAGACTCCACGGGGAGCAGTACTTC
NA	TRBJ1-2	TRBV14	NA	CASSQLLDINYYGYTF	TGTGCCAGCAGCCAGCTTCTGGACATCAATTACTATGGCTACACCTTC
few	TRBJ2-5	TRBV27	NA	CASSLGAGRETQYF	TGTGCCAGCAGTTTAGGGGCAGGACGGGAGACCCAGTACTTC
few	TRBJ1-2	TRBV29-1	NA	CSVARGDYGYTF	TGCAGCGTTGCCCGGGGAGACTATGGCTACACCTTC
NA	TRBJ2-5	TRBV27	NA	CASTGGYQETQYF	TGTGCCAGCACTGGGGGGTACCAAGAGACCCAGTACTTC
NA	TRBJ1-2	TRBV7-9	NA	CASSRKERGSGYTF	TGTGCCAGCAGCCGTAAAGAGAGGGGGTCTGGCTACACCTTC
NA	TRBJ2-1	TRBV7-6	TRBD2	CASSFSGRARAYNEQFF	TGTGCCAGCAGCTTTAGCGGGAGGGCCCGTGCTTACAATGAGCAGTTCTTC
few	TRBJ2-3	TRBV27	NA	CASSLLGPGDTQYF	TGTGCCAGCAGTCTCCTGGGTCCTGGAGATACGCAGTATTTT
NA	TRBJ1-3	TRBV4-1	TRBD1	CASSQAGQGRNTIYF	TGCGCCAGCAGCCAAGCCGGACAGGGGAGAAACACCATATATTTT
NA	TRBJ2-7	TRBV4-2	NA	CASSHVSRGRGWWEQYF	TGTGCCAGCAGCCATGTATCGAGGGGCAGGGGCTGGTGGGAGCAGTACTTC
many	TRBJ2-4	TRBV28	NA	CASRSAKNIQYF	TGTGCCAGCAGATCAGCCAAAAACATTCAGTACTTC
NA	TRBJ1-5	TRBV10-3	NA	CAISESQEQPQHF	TGTGCCATCAGTGAATCACAGGAGCAGCCCCAGCATTTT
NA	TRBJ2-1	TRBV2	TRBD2	CAPGTRYNEQFF	TGTGCCCCCGGGACTAGATACAATGAGCAGTTCTTC
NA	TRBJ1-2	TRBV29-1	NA	CSALRTASNYGYTF	TGCAGCGCCCTAAGGACAGCCAGTAACTATGGCTACACCTTC
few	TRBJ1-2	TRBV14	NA	CASSQDPGQPSNYGYTF	TGTGCCAGCAGCCAAGATCCCGGACAGCCCTCTAACTATGGCTACACCTTC
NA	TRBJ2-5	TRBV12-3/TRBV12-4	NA	CASSWISGAQETQYF	TGTGCCAGCAGTTGGATCTCAGGGGCCCAAGAGACCCAGTACTTC
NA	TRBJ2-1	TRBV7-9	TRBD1	CASSFPRTGGSSSYNEQFF	TGTGCCAGCAGCTTTCCCCGGACAGGGGGAAGTAGCTCCTACAATGAGCAGTTCTTC
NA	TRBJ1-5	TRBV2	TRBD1	CASSGTGVGNQPQHF	TGTGCCAGCAGTGGTACAGGGGTGGGCAATCAGCCCCAGCATTTT
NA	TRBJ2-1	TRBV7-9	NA	CASSLLLTVARNEQFF	TGTGCCAGCAGCTTACTTTTAACAGTGGCCAGGAATGAGCAGTTCTTC
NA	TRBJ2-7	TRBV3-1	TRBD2	CASSHNPSGASSYEQYF	TGTGCCAGCAGCCACAACCCTAGCGGGGCCAGCTCCTACGAGCAGTACTTC
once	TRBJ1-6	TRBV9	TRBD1	CASSVDIGTGQNSPLHF	TGTGCCAGCAGCGTAGATATCGGGACAGGCCAAAATTCACCCCTCCACTTT
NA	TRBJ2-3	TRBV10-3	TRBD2	CATRTSDSTDTQYF	TGTGCCACACGGACTAGCGACAGCACAGATACGCAGTATTTT
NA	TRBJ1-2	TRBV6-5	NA	CASSSAAGSAYGYTF	TGTGCCAGCAGTTCCGCGGCAGGGAGTGCCTATGGCTACACCTTC
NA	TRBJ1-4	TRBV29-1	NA	CSVRQRTNEKLFF	TGCAGCGTGCGACAGCGAACTAATGAAAAACTGTTTTTT
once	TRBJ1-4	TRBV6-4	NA	CASSRGGTENEKLFF	TGTGCCAGCAGTCGGGGGGGGACTGAGAATGAAAAACTGTTTTTT
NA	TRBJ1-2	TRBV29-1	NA	CSVRSDYGYTF	TGCAGCGTTCGTTCCGACTATGGCTACACCTTC
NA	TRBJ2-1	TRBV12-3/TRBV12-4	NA	CASSLTPFWEQFF	TGTGCCAGCAGTCTAACGCCCTTTTGGGAGCAGTTCTTC
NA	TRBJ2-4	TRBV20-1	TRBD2	CSAATSGENIQYF	TGCAGTGCCGCGACTAGCGGTGAAAACATTCAGTACTTC
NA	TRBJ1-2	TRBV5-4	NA	CASSSIDQGGYTF	TGTGCCAGCAGCTCCATAGACCAAGGGGGCTACACCTTC
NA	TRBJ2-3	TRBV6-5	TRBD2	CASSQFPGLGGITQYF	TGTGCCAGCAGTCAGTTCCCGGGACTAGGTGGGATTACGCAGTATTTT
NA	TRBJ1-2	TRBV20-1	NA	CSARDSREHGYTF	TGCAGTGCTAGAGATTCCAGGGAGCATGGCTACACCTTC
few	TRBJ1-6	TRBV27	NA	CASSYYNSPLHF	TGTGCCAGCAGTTACTATAATTCACCCCTCCACTTT
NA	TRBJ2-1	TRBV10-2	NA	CASTGLDHSYNEQFF	TGCGCCAGCACGGGCCTAGATCACTCCTACAATGAGCAGTTCTTC
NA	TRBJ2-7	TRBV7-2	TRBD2	CASSSELAGGRLYNEQYF	TGTGCCAGCAGCTCAGAACTAGCGGGGGGCAGGTTGTATAACGAGCAGTACTTC
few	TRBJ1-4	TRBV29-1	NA	CSVVLTGGGEKLFF	TGCAGCGTTGTCCTTACAGGCGGAGGAGAAAAACTGTTTTTT
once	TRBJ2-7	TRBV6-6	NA	CASSPDDYLGEQYF	TGTGCCAGCAGCCCTGACGACTACCTAGGCGAGCAGTACTTC
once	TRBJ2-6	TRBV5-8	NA	CASSFGVGTGANVLTF	TGTGCCAGCAGCTTTGGTGTGGGGACTGGTGCCAACGTCCTGACTTTC
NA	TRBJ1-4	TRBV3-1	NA	CASSRHGEKLFF	TGTGCCAGCAGCCGTCACGGGGAAAAACTGTTTTTT
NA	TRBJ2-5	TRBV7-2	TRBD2	CASSPLAGLQETQYF	TGTGCCAGCAGCCCTTTAGCGGGGTTACAAGAGACCCAGTACTTC
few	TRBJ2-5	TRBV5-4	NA	CASSMGPPQETQYF	TGTGCCAGCAGTATGGGACCCCCGCAAGAGACCCAGTACTTC
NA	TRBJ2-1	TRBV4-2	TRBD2	CASSQGTSGRPHEQFF	TGTGCCAGCAGCCAAGGGACTAGCGGGAGGCCCCATGAGCAGTTCTTC